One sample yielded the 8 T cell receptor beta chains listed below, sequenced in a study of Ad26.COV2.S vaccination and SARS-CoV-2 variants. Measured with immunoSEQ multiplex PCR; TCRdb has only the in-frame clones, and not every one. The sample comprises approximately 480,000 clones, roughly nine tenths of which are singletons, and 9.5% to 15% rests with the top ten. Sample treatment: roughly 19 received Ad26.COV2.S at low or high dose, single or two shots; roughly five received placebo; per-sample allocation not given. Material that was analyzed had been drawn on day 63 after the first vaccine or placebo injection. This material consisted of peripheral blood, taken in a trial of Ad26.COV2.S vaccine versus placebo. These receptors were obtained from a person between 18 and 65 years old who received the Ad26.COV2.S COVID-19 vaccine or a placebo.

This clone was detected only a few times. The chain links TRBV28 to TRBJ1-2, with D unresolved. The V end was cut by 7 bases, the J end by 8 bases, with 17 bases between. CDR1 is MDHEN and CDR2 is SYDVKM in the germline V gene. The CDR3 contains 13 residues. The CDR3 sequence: CASTQADRWGYTF. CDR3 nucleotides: TGTGCCAGCACGCAGGCCGATCGGTGGGGCTACACCTTC.

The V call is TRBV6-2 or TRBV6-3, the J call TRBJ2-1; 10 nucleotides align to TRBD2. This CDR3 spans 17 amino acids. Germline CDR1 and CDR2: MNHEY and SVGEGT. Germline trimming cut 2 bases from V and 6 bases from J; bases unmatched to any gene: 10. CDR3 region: CASSYTSGKSGRNEQFF. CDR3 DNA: TGTGCCAGCAGTTACACTAGCGGGAAGAGCGGTCGCAATGAGCAGTTCTTC.

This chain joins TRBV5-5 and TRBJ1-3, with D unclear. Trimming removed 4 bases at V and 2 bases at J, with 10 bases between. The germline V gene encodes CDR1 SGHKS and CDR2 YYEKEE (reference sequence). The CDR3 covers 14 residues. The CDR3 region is CASSLLTAGNTIYF. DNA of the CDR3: TGTGCCAGCAGCCTATTAACGGCTGGAAACACCATATATTTT.

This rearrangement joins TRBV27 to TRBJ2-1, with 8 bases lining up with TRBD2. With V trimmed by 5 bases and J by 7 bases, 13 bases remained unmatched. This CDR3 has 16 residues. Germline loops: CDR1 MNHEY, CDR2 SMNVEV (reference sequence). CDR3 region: CASSTLGLAMMNEQFF. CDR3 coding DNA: TGTGCCAGCAGTACGCTCGGACTAGCAATGATGAATGAGCAGTTCTTC.

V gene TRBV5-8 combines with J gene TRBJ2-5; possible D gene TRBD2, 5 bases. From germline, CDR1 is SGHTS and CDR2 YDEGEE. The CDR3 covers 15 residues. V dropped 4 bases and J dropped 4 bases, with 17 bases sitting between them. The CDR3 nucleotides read TGTGCCAGCAGCCGTGATGTAGAGGGCCGAGAGACCCAGTACTTC. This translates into CASSRDVEGRETQYF.

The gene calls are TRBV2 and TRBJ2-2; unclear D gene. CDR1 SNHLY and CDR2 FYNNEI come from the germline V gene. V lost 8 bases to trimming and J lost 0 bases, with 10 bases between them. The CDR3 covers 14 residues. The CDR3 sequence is CASGSAANTGELFF. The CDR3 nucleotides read TGTGCCAGCGGCTCAGCAGCGAACACCGGGGAGCTGTTTTTT.

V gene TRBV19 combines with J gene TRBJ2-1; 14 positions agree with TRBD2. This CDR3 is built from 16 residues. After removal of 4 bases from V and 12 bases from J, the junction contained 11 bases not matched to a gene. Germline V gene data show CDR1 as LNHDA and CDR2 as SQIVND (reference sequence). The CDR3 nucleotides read TGTGCCAGTAGTACAACCGGGACTAGCGGGAGTAAGCTGCAGTTCTTC. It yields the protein CASSTTGTSGSKLQFF.

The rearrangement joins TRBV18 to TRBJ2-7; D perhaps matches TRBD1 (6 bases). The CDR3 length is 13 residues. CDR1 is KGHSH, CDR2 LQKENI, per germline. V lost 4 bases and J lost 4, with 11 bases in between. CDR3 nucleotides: TGTGCCAGCTCACAACAGGGCTTATACGAGCAGTACTTC. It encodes CASSQQGLYEQYF.